This T cell receptor beta chain stems from a study of T cells after yellow fever vaccination. One entry per CDR3 protein results from TCRdb running MiXCR on the 5' RACE reads. Altogether 500,000 to 650,000 distinct CDR3 sequences are present, roughly an eighth being singletons, with the ten largest covering 14% to 15%. The study, taken as a whole, reports: CD4 and CD8 compartments shared a small share of clonotypes, likely from convergent recombination.

Only a few counts were recorded for this clonotype. Its target is not known. The TCR sequence derives from a man younger than 45 who received the YFV17D yellow fever vaccine. Material: PBMCs, obtained on the day of the yellow fever booster vaccination.

CDR3 coding DNA: TGTGCCAGCAGTTTCGGCAGGGGTTGGGGTGAGACCCAGTACTTC. This sequence encodes CASSFGRGWGETQYF. The chain links TRBV12-3 or TRBV12-4 to TRBJ2-5, with a weak D call TRBD1 (6 bases). The CDR3 extends over 15 amino acids. V lost 3 bases, J lost 5 bases, and 16 bases lay in between.